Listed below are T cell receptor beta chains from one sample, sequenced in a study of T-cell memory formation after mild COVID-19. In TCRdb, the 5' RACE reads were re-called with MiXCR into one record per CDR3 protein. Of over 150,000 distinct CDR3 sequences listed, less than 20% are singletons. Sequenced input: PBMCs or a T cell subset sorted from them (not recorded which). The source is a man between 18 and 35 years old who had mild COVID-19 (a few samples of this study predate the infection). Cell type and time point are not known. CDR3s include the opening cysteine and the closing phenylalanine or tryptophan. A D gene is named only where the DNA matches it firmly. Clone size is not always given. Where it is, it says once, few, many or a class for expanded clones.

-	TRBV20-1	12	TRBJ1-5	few	CSASFRNQPQHF	TGCAGTGCTAGTTTCAGGAATCAGCCCCAGCATTTT
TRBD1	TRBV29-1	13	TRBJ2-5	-	CSVEKGAGETQYF	TGCAGCGTTGAAAAGGGGGCCGGGGAGACCCAGTACTTC
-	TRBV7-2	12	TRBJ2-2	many	CASSLNTGELFF	TGTGCCAGCAGTTTGAACACCGGGGAGCTGTTTTTT
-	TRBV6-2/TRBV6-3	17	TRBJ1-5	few	CASSYSSWGRGNQPQHF	TGTGCCAGCAGTTACTCGAGCTGGGGCAGGGGCAATCAGCCCCAGCATTTT
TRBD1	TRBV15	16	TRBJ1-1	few	CATSGPDRGPNTEAFF	TGTGCCACCAGCGGACCCGACAGGGGGCCGAACACTGAAGCTTTCTTT
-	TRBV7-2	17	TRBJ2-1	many	CASSRTGSSGSYNEQFF	TGTGCCAGCAGTCGTACAGGGTCCTCTGGCTCCTACAATGAGCAGTTCTTC
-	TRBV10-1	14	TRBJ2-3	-	CASSDNWGADTQYF	TGCGCCAGCAGTGATAACTGGGGTGCAGATACGCAGTATTTT
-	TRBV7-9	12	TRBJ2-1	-	CASSPRDNEQFF	TGTGCCAGCAGCCCCCGTGACAATGAGCAGTTCTTC
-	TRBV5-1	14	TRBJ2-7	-	CASSLEGRSYEQYF	TGCGCCAGCAGCTTGGAGGGGAGGTCCTACGAGCAGTACTTC
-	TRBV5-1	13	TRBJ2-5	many	CASSLGTQETQYF	TGCGCCAGCAGCTTGGGGACCCAAGAGACCCAGTACTTC
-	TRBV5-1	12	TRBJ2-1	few	CASKWGLNEQFF	TGCGCCAGCAAGTGGGGATTGAATGAGCAGTTCTTC
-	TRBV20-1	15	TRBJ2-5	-	CSARVQRGAQETQYF	TGCAGTGCTAGAGTTCAAAGGGGGGCCCAAGAGACCCAGTACTTC
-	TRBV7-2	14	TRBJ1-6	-	CASSRDRRGPPLHF	TGTGCCAGCAGCCGAGACAGGCGAGGGCCACCCCTCCACTTT
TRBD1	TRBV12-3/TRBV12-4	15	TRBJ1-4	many	CASSLTGATNEKLFF	TGTGCCAGCAGTCTTACAGGGGCAACTAATGAAAAACTGTTTTTT
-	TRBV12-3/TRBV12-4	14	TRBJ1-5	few	CASRIGTGNQPQHF	TGTGCCAGCAGGATAGGGACCGGCAATCAGCCCCAGCATTTT
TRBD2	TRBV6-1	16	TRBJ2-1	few	CASSESRGGPYNEQFF	TGTGCCAGCAGTGAAAGTCGGGGGGGGCCTTACAATGAGCAGTTCTTC
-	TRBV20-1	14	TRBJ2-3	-	CSARITPRTDTQYF	TGCAGTGCTAGGATAACGCCGAGGACAGATACGCAGTATTTT
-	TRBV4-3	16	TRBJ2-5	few	CASSQGPGDAEETQYF	TGCGCCAGCAGCCAAGGACCAGGGGACGCCGAAGAGACCCAGTACTTC
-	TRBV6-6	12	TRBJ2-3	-	CASREIGDTQYF	TGTGCCAGCAGGGAAATAGGGGATACGCAGTATTTT
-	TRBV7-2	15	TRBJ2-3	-	CASSLQVPSTDTQYF	TGTGCCAGCAGCTTACAGGTCCCTAGCACAGATACGCAGTATTTT
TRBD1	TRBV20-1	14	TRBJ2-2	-	CSAVRQGNTGELFF	TGCAGTGCCGTAAGACAGGGAAACACCGGGGAGCTGTTTTTT
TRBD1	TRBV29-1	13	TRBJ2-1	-	CSVQGASYNEQFF	TGCAGCGTACAGGGGGCCTCCTACAATGAGCAGTTCTTC
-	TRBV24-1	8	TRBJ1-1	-	CATGGAFF	TGTGCCACCGGGGGAGCTTTCTTT
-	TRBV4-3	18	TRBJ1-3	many	CASSQGAGQLTSGNTIYF	TGCGCCAGCAGCCAAGGAGCTGGACAGCTAACCTCTGGAAACACCATATATTTT
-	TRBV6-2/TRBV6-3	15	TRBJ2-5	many	CASSYPRQFGETQYF	TGTGCCAGCAGTTACCCAAGACAATTCGGGGAGACCCAGTACTTC
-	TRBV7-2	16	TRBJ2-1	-	CASSFTGRSRYNEQFF	TGTGCCAGCAGCTTTACAGGGCGGAGCAGATACAATGAGCAGTTCTTC
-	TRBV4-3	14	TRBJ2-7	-	CASSRWTGYYEQYF	TGCGCCAGCAGCAGATGGACGGGATACTACGAGCAGTACTTC
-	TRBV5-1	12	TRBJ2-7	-	CASSAQTYEQYF	TGCGCCAGCAGCGCCCAGACCTACGAGCAGTACTTC
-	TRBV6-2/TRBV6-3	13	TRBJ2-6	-	CASTHSGANVLTF	TGTGCCAGCACCCACTCTGGGGCCAACGTCCTGACTTTC
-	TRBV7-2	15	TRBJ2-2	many	CASSLSGVDTGELFF	TGTGCCAGCAGCTTGTCGGGGGTAGACACCGGGGAGCTGTTTTTT
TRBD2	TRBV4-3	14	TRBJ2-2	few	CASSRGLATGELFF	TGCGCCAGCAGCCGAGGACTAGCGACCGGGGAGCTGTTTTTT
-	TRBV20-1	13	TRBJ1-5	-	CSARRTGNQPQHF	TGCAGTGCTAGAAGGACAGGCAATCAGCCCCAGCATTTT
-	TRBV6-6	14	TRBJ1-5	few	CASYRGDGNQPQHF	TGTGCCAGCTATAGGGGAGATGGTAACCAGCCCCAGCATTTT
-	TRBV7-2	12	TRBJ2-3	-	CASSSQSNTQYF	TGTGCCAGCAGCTCCCAGTCGAATACGCAGTATTTT
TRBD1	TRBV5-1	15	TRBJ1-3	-	CASTATGTSGNTIYF	TGCGCCAGCACTGCGACAGGGACCTCTGGAAACACCATATATTTT
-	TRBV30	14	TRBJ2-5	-	CAWSVGGLGETQYF	TGTGCCTGGAGTGTCGGGGGGCTGGGAGAGACCCAGTACTTC
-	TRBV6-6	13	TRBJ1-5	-	CASSPDSKGPQHF	TGTGCCAGCAGTCCGGACTCCAAGGGGCCCCAGCATTTT
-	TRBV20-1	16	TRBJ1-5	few	CSARRGIGVGNQPQHF	TGCAGTGCTAGAAGAGGGATAGGGGTTGGCAATCAGCCCCAGCATTTT
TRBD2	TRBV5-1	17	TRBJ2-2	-	CASSLRLAGGSTGELFF	TGCGCCAGCAGCTTGCGTCTAGCGGGGGGATCCACCGGGGAGCTGTTTTTT
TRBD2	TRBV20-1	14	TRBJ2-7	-	CSARVPGGSYEQYF	TGCAGTGCTAGAGTTCCGGGGGGCTCCTACGAGCAGTACTTC
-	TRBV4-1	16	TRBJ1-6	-	CASSQPGRKAGSPLHF	TGCGCCAGCAGCCAACCGGGACGTAAAGCGGGGTCACCCCTCCACTTT
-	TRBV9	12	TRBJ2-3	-	CASSVGVDTQYF	TGTGCCAGCAGCGTAGGGGTAGATACGCAGTATTTT
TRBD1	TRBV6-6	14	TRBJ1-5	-	CASNDRERNQPQHF	TGTGCCAGCAATGACAGGGAGCGGAACCAGCCCCAGCATTTT
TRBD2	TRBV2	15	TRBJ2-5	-	CASRRTSGGQETQYF	TGTGCCAGCAGACGGACTAGCGGGGGACAAGAGACCCAGTACTTC
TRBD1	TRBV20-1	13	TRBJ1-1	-	CSARKGAGTEAFF	TGCAGTGCTAGAAAGGGGGCCGGCACTGAAGCTTTCTTT
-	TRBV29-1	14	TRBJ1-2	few	CSVEGGAGARGYTF	TGCAGCGTTGAAGGAGGGGCTGGAGCTAGGGGCTACACCTTC
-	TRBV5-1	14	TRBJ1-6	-	CASSLQGRDSPLHF	TGCGCCAGCAGCTTACAGGGAAGAGATTCACCCCTCCACTTT
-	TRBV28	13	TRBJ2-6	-	CASSLQGANVLTF	TGTGCCAGCAGTTTACAAGGGGCCAACGTCCTGACTTTC
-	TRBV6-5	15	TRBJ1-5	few	CASSDTAGFNQPQHF	TGTGCCAGCAGCGACACAGCCGGATTCAATCAGCCCCAGCATTTT
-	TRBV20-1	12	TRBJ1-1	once	CSASPANTEAFF	TGCAGTGCTAGCCCCGCGAACACTGAAGCTTTCTTT
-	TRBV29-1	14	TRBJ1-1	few	CSVKQVVGNTEAFF	TGCAGCGTTAAACAGGTAGTGGGAAACACTGAAGCTTTCTTT
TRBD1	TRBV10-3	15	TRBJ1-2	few	CAIKGQGKNGYGYTF	TGTGCCATCAAGGGACAGGGGAAGAATGGCTATGGCTACACCTTC
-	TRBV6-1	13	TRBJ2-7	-	CASRGQQTYEQYF	TGTGCCAGCAGAGGACAGCAAACCTACGAGCAGTACTTC
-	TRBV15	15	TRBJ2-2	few	CATSRDLREAGELFF	TGTGCCACCAGCAGAGATTTGAGGGAAGCCGGGGAGCTGTTTTTT
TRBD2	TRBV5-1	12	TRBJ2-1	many	CASSLVSGEQFF	TGCGCCAGCAGCTTGGTTAGCGGGGAGCAGTTCTTC
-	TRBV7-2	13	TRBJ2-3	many	CASSRTHRDTQYF	TGTGCCAGCAGCCGCACCCACCGGGATACGCAGTATTTT